A selection of T cell receptor beta chains follows, all from one sample in a study of control samples from healthy donors and cancer patients. This table comes from immunoSEQ multiplex PCR, and its TCRdb copy is limited to in-frame clones, with some not included. The sample consists of some 70,000 clones, approximately 86% of them appearing once. Sequenced sample: blood. The receptors stem from a man aged 55 to 70 in good health. CDR3s include the opening cysteine and the closing phenylalanine or tryptophan. D genes are given only for firm matches. Clone size is stated in some rows and not others, as once, few, many or a class when expanded.

j_gene: TRBJ2-5
d_gene: -
abundance: -
v_gene: TRBV6-6
CDR3nt: TGTGCCAGCAGTGGATCTAGCGCCCAAGAGACCCAGTACTTC
CDR3aa: CASSGSSAQETQYF

j_gene: TRBJ2-3
d_gene: -
abundance: -
v_gene: TRBV6-2/TRBV6-3
CDR3nt: TGTGCCAGCAGCCCAGGGGGGCCTAGCACAGATACGCAGTATTTT
CDR3aa: CASSPGGPSTDTQYF

j_gene: TRBJ2-7
d_gene: -
abundance: -
v_gene: TRBV6-2/TRBV6-3
CDR3nt: TGTGCCAGCAGTTACAGTCCCTTCGGGACCCGCTACGAGCAGTACTTC
CDR3aa: CASSYSPFGTRYEQYF

j_gene: TRBJ1-3
d_gene: -
abundance: -
v_gene: TRBV28
CDR3nt: TGTGCCAGCAGCCCGGGACCCAGGGCAGTCGGAAACACCATATATTTT
CDR3aa: CASSPGPRAVGNTIYF

j_gene: TRBJ1-1
d_gene: TRBD1
abundance: -
v_gene: TRBV27
CDR3nt: TGTGCCAGCAGTTCAGGACAGGGACCGAACACTGAAGCTTTCTTT
CDR3aa: CASSSGQGPNTEAFF

j_gene: TRBJ2-7
d_gene: -
abundance: -
v_gene: TRBV11-2
CDR3nt: TGTGCCAGCAGCGTAAGCCGGGGGAGCTACGAGCAGTACTTC
CDR3aa: CASSVSRGSYEQYF

j_gene: TRBJ1-1
d_gene: -
abundance: -
v_gene: TRBV5-1
CDR3nt: TGCGCCAGCAGCTTGGTCCCAGCAGACACTGAAGCTTTCTTT
CDR3aa: CASSLVPADTEAFF

j_gene: TRBJ1-1
d_gene: -
abundance: -
v_gene: TRBV5-6
CDR3nt: TGTGCCAGCAGCTTGATATCAGTTATGGCCGGGAACACTGAAGCTTTCTTT
CDR3aa: CASSLISVMAGNTEAFF

j_gene: TRBJ1-1
d_gene: TRBD1
abundance: few
v_gene: TRBV2
CDR3nt: TGTGCCAGCAGTGGGGGACAGGGCCTAAACACTGAAGCTTTCTTT
CDR3aa: CASSGGQGLNTEAFF

j_gene: TRBJ2-1
d_gene: TRBD2
abundance: -
v_gene: TRBV6-5
CDR3nt: TGTGCCAGCAGCCAGGGGCTAGCGGGAAGGGGGCAGTTCTTC
CDR3aa: CASSQGLAGRGQFF

j_gene: TRBJ2-1
d_gene: TRBD2
abundance: -
v_gene: TRBV6-4
CDR3nt: TGTGCCAGCAGTATTCTAGCGGGAGGAAATGAGCAGTTCTTC
CDR3aa: CASSILAGGNEQFF

j_gene: TRBJ2-3
d_gene: -
abundance: -
v_gene: TRBV15
CDR3nt: TGTGCCACCAGCCCTGGGGGCGGGGCCGATACGCAGTATTTT
CDR3aa: CATSPGGGADTQYF

j_gene: TRBJ1-1
d_gene: -
abundance: -
v_gene: TRBV15
CDR3nt: TGTGCCACCAGCAGACCCCATGGAGATACTGAAGCTTTCTTT
CDR3aa: CATSRPHGDTEAFF

j_gene: TRBJ1-5
d_gene: TRBD1
abundance: -
v_gene: TRBV6-2/TRBV6-3
CDR3nt: TGTGCCAGCAGTTACGCCAGGGGGGATAGCAATCAGCCCCAGCATTTT
CDR3aa: CASSYARGDSNQPQHF

j_gene: TRBJ2-3
d_gene: -
abundance: once
v_gene: TRBV5-1
CDR3nt: TGCGCCAGCAGCGAAAGCGGCACAGATACGCAGTATTTT
CDR3aa: CASSESGTDTQYF

j_gene: TRBJ2-7
d_gene: -
abundance: -
v_gene: TRBV19
CDR3nt: TGTGCCAGTAGTATAGAGAGGTCCACCGCCTACGAGCAGTACTTC
CDR3aa: CASSIERSTAYEQYF

j_gene: TRBJ2-7
d_gene: -
abundance: -
v_gene: TRBV7-2
CDR3nt: TGTGCCAGCAGCTTAGCCCACACTTCCTACGAGCAGTACTTC
CDR3aa: CASSLAHTSYEQYF

j_gene: TRBJ2-5
d_gene: -
abundance: -
v_gene: TRBV6-5
CDR3nt: TGTGCCAGCAAACGCGGATTGGGGGAGACCCAGTACTTC
CDR3aa: CASKRGLGETQYF

j_gene: TRBJ2-1
d_gene: -
abundance: few
v_gene: TRBV24-1
CDR3nt: TGTGCCACCAGTGATTACGACTCTTATGGGAATGAGCAGTTCTTC
CDR3aa: CATSDYDSYGNEQFF

j_gene: TRBJ2-5
d_gene: -
abundance: -
v_gene: TRBV7-2
CDR3nt: TGTGCCAGCAGCTTGAAGATCTCGGAGACCCAGTACTTC
CDR3aa: CASSLKISETQYF

j_gene: TRBJ2-1
d_gene: -
abundance: once
v_gene: TRBV7-9
CDR3nt: TGTGCCAGCAGCCTCCCGGGGCCCTACAATGAGCAGTTCTTC
CDR3aa: CASSLPGPYNEQFF

j_gene: TRBJ2-3
d_gene: -
abundance: -
v_gene: TRBV6-5
CDR3nt: TGTGCCAGCAGCCCAACTAGACCAGATACGCAGTATTTT
CDR3aa: CASSPTRPDTQYF

j_gene: TRBJ2-5
d_gene: -
abundance: -
v_gene: TRBV5-6
CDR3nt: TGTGCCAGCAGCTTGGAAGGGATGGAGGCCCAGTACTTC
CDR3aa: CASSLEGMEAQYF

j_gene: TRBJ2-7
d_gene: -
abundance: -
v_gene: TRBV21-1
CDR3nt: TGTGCCAGCAACAAACTAGCGGATGATCAACTTACCAGCTCCTACGAGCAGTACTTC
CDR3aa: CASNKLADDQLTSSYEQYF